This entry features one T cell receptor (beta chain) sequence. The authors' processing: Reference gene primer amplification yielded estimated nucleated cell counts. Repertoires were generated with immunoSEQ multiplex PCR, while TCRdb's copy carries only in-frame clones and drops some. Clonal size and the V and J genes are those of that table, whereas D and trimming came from the DNA. Counted here are about 200,000 clones, about 85% occurring once; the ten biggest clones make up roughly 4.5%. The data were obtained in a study of blood T cell repertoires in COVID-19. Turning to the study itself: The United States, Italy and Spain were the sources of the acute and convalescent COVID-19 samples. PBMCs, B-cell-depleted T cells, or T cells provided the cDNA or gDNA that made up the material.

This CDR3 has 15 residues. Germline CDR1 reads SGDLS; CDR2 reads YYNGEE. V dropped 3 bases and J dropped 1; count of bases not matched to a gene: 5. What was sequenced was peripheral blood. The receptor was isolated from a woman aged 80 or over with acute or convalescent COVID-19. The V call is TRBV9, the J call TRBJ2-7; 9 bases agree with TRBD1. The CDR3 protein is CASSATGGASYEQYF. CDR3 sequence (DNA): TGTGCCAGCAGCGCCACAGGGGGCGCATCCTACGAGCAGTACTTC. Looking up the rest from reference TRBV9 and TRBJ2-7 gives the full variable domain: DSGVTQTPKHLITATGQRVTLRCSPRSGDLSVYWYQQSLDQGLQFLIQYYNGEERAKGNILERFSAQQFPDLHSELNLSSLELGDSALYFCASSATGGASYEQYFGPGTRLTVT.